The entry that follows covers one TCR beta chain sequence. Its antigen is currently unknown. This specimen belongs to a study of T cell repertoires in ileal Crohn's disease. General study findings and limits: Clonality above 26.8% at surgery always came with endoscopic recurrence.

Stated time point: inflamed ileum from the surgical specimen. Sequencing used immunoSEQ multiplex PCR; TCRdb keeps in-frame clones, though not all of them. The sample lists some 17,000 clones, roughly 76% occurring once. V was trimmed by 0 bases and J by 4 bases, leaving 18 bases between them. Germline CDR1 SNHLY, CDR2 FYNNEI. The CDR3 has 17 residues. The receptor was derived from an adult with Crohn's disease. The chain has TRBV2 and TRBJ1-1, with D tentatively TRBD1 (5 bases). The sample comprised ileal tissue. The CDR3: CASSEALGGAGFTEAFF. CDR3 DNA sequence: TGTGCCAGCAGTGAAGCGCTGGGGGGAGCAGGATTCACTGAAGCTTTCTTT. Combining the CDR3 with reference TRBV2 and TRBJ1-1 gives the whole variable domain EPEVTQTPSHQVTQMGQEVILRCVPISNHLYFYWYRQILGQKVEFLVSFYNNEISEKSEIFDDQFSVERPDGSNFTLKIRSTKLEDSAMYFCASSEALGGAGFTEAFFGQGTRLTVV.